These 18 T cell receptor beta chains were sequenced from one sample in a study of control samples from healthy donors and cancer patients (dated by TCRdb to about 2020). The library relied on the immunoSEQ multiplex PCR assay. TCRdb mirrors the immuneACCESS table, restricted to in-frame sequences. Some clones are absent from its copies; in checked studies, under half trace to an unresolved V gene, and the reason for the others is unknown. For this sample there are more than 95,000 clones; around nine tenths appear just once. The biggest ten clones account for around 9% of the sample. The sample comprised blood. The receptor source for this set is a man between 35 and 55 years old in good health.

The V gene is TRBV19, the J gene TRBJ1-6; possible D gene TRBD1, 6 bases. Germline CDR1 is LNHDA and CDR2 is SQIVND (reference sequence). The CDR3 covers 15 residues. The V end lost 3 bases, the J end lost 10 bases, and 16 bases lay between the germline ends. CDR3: CASSMTHRASSPLHF. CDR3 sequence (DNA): TGTGCCAGTAGTATGACTCACAGGGCCAGCTCACCCCTCCACTTT. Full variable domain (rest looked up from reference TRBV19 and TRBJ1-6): DGGITQSPKYLFRKEGQNVTLSCEQNLNHDAMYWYRQDPGQGLRLIYYSQIVNDFQKGDIAEGYSVSREKKESFPLTVTSAQKNPTAFYLCASSMTHRASSPLHFGNGTRLTVT.

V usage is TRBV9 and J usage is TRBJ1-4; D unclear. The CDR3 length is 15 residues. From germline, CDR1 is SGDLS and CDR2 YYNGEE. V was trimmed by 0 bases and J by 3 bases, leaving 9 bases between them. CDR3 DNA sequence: TGTGCCAGCAGCGTAGGCAGCTATTCTAATGAAAAACTGTTTTTT. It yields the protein CASSVGSYSNEKLFF.

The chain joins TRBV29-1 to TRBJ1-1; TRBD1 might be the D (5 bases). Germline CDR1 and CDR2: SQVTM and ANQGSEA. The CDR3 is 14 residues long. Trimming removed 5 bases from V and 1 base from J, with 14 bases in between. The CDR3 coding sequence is TGCAGCGTTAAGGGGAAGCGGGAGAACACTGAAGCTTTCTTT. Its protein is CSVKGKRENTEAFF. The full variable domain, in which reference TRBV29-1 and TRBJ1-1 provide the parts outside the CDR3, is SAVISQKPSRDICQRGTSLTIQCQVDSQVTMMFWYRQQPGQSLTLIATANQGSEATYESGFVIDKFPISRPNLTFSTLTVSNMSPEDSSIYLCSVKGKRENTEAFFGQGTRLTVV.

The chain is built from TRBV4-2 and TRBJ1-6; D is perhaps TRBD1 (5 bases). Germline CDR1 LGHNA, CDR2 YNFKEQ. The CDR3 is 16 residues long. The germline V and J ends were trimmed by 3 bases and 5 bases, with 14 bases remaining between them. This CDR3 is CASSQPPGRNNSPLHF. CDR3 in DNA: TGTGCCAGCAGCCAGCCCCCAGGGCGCAATAATTCACCCCTCCACTTT.

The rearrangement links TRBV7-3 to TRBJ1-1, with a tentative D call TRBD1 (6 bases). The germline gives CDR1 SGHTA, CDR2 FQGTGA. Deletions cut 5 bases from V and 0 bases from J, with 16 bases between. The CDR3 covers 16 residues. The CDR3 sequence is CASSPGQRVMNTEAFF. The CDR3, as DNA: TGTGCCAGCAGCCCCGGACAGAGGGTCATGAACACTGAAGCTTTCTTT.

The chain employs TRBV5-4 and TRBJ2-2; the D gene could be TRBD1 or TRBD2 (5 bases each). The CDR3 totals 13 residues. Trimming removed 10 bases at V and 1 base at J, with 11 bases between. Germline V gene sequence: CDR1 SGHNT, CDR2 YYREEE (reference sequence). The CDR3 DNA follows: TGTGCCGTTCGGGACCAGAACACCGGGGAGCTGTTTTTT. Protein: CAVRDQNTGELFF. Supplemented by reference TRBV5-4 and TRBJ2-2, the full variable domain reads ETGVTQSPTHLIKTRGQQVTLRCSSQSGHNTVSWYQQALGQGPQFIFQYYREEENGRGNFPPRFSGLQFPNYSSELNVNALELDDSALYLCAVRDQNTGELFFGEGSRLTVL.

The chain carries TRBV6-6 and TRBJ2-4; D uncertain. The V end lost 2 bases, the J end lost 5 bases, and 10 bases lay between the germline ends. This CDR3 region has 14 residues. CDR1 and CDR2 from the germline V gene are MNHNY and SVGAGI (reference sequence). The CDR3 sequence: CASSYHQGENIQYF. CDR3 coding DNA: TGTGCCAGCAGTTACCACCAAGGCGAAAACATTCAGTACTTC.

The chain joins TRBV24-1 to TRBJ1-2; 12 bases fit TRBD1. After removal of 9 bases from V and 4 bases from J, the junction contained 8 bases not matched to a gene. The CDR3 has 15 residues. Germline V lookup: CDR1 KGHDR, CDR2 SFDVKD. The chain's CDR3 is CATEGQGARGYGYTF. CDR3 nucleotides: TGTGCCACCGAGGGACAGGGGGCGCGCGGCTATGGCTACACCTTC.

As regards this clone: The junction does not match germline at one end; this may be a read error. The CDR3 coding sequence is TGTGCCACCAGCGCCCCAACTCAAACCCCCCTCTTC. It translates to CATSAPTQTPLF. The chain combines TRBV15 with TRBJ2-1, with D unresolved. Per germline, CDR1 LNHNV and CDR2 YYDKDF (reference sequence). CDR3 length equals 12 residues.

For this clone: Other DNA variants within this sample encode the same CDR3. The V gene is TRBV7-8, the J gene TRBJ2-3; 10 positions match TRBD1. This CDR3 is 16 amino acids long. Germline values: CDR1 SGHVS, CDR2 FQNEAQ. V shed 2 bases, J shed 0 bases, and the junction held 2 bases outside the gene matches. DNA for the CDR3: TGTGCCAGCAGCTTAAGGGACAGGGGAAGCACAGATACGCAGTATTTT. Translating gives CASSLRDRGSTDTQYF.

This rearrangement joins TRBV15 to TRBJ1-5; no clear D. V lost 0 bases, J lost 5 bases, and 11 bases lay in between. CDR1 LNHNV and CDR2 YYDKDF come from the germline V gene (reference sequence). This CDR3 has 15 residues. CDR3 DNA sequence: TGTGCCACCAGCAGAGATTTTATCCGCTATCAGCCCCAGCATTTT. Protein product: CATSRDFIRYQPQHF.

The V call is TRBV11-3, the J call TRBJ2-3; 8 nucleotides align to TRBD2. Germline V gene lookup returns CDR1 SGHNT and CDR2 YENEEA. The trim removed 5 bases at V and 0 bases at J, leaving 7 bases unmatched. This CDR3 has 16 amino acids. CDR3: CASSPGGGISTDTQYF. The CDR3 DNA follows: TGTGCCAGCAGCCCCGGGGGGGGGATTAGCACAGATACGCAGTATTTT.

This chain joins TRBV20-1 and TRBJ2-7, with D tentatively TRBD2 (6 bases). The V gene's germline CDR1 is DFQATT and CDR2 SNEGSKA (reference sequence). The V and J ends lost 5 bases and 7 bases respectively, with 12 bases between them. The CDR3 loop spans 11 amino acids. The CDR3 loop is CSADSAGEQYF. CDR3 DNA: TGCAGTGCTGACAGCGCGGGGGAGCAGTACTTC.

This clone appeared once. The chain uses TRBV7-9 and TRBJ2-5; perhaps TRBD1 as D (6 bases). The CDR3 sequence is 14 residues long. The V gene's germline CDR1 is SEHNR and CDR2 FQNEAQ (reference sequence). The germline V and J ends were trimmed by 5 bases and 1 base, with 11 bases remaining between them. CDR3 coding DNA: TGTGCCAGCAGCCTGGGACATGCCCAAGAGACCCAGTACTTC. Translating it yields CASSLGHAQETQYF.

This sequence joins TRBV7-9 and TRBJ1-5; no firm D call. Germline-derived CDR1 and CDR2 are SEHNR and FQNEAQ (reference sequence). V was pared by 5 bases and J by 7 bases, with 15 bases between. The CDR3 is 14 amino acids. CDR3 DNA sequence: TGTGCCAGCAGCCCGGACGGAGCTTACCAGCCCCAGCATTTT. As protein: CASSPDGAYQPQHF.

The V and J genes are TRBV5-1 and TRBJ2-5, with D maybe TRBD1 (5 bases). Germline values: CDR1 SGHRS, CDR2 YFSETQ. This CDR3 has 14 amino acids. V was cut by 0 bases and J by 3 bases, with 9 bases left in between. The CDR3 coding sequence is TGCGCCAGCAGCTTGGATGCAGGGAAAGAGACCCAGTACTTC. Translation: CASSLDAGKETQYF.

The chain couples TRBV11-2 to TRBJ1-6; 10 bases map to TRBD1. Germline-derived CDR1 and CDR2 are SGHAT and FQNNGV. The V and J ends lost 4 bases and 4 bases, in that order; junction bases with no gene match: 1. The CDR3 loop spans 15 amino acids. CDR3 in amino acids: CASSWGQGYNSPLHF. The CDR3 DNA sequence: TGTGCCAGCAGCTGGGGACAGGGGTATAATTCACCCCTCCACTTT.

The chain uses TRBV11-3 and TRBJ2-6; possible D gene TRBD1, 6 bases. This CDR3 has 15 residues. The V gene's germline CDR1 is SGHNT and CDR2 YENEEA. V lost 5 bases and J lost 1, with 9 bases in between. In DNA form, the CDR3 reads TGTGCCAGCAGCCCAGGACAGTCTGGGGCCAACGTCCTGACTTTC. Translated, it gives CASSPGQSGANVLTF.